What follows are 12 T cell receptor beta chains derived from one specimen sequenced in a study of T-cell reconstitution after alpha-beta-depleted transplantation in children (TCRdb year 2016). Explained via the paper, the treatment or condition label denotes: allogeneic hematopoietic cell transplantation with graft depleted of TCRalphabeta T cells and CD19 B cells. The library was obtained by PCR. Instrument on record: Illumina HiSeq 2500. To normalize quantification of the TCRbeta repertoire, the TCR libraries were built with molecular barcoding that relied on unique molecular identifiers. The public reads were run again by TCRdb, first through fastp at Q25 and then through MiXCR, and only productive beta chains were kept. Here each entry gathers all rows of one CDR3 protein and keeps the most common genes and DNA. The sample table shows around 420,000 distinct CDR3 sequences, and about 16% are seen once. Around 30% of the sample is in the top ten clones.

Material: PBMCs, mostly from graft donor cells, obtained 360 days after TCRalphabeta/CD19-depleted stem cell transplant. The receptors come from a boy in the first two years of life who had a stem cell transplant for Wiskott-Aldrich syndrome, so the T cells may come from the graft donor.

The V call is TRBV3-1, the J call TRBJ2-1; D gene unclear. The germline V and J ends were trimmed by 1 base and 3 bases, with 10 bases remaining between them. The length of the CDR3 is 15 residues. Germline CDR1 reads LGHDT; CDR2 reads YNNKEL (reference sequence). As DNA, the CDR3 is TGTGCCAGCAGCCAAGTCCCCTTCAGCTACAATGAGCAGTTCTTC. This sequence encodes CASSQVPFSYNEQFF.

This clonotype was seen only a few times. The chain is built from TRBV24-1 and TRBJ2-2; TRBD2 aligns across 11 bases. Germline V gene sequence: CDR1 KGHDR, CDR2 SFDVKD. The V segment lost 3 bases and the J segment 1 base; nucleotides outside the gene matches: 3. This CDR3 comprises 17 residues. The CDR3 is CATSDTSGRRNTGELFF. The CDR3 DNA reads as TGTGCCACCAGTGATACTAGCGGGAGACGGAACACCGGGGAGCTGTTTTTT.

This chain connects TRBV11-2 to TRBJ2-1; D gene unclear. Germline V gene data show CDR1 as SGHAT and CDR2 as FQNNGV. This CDR3 has 15 amino acids. The ends were cut back, 5 bases at V and 5 bases at J, with 16 bases in the middle. DNA of the CDR3: TGTGCCAGCAGCCGATTGGTACCCTTTAACAATGAGCAGTTCTTC. This translates into CASSRLVPFNNEQFF.

This clonotype occurred a few times. The chain uses TRBV7-2 and TRBJ1-2; D is uncertain. V was shortened by 3 bases and J by 3 bases, with 17 bases between the two germline ends. This CDR3 contains 16 residues. Germline CDR1 reads SGHTA; CDR2 reads FQGNSA. CDR3 in DNA: TGTGCCAGCAGCTTGGGCGGCGGGCGGGTTGACTATGGCTACACCTTC. This encodes CASSLGGGRVDYGYTF. Looking up the rest from reference TRBV7-2 and TRBJ1-2 gives the full variable domain: GAGVSQSPSNKVTEKGKDVELRCDPISGHTALYWYRQSLGQGLEFLIYFQGNSAPDKSGLPSDRFSAERTGGSVSTLTIQRTQQEDSAVYLCASSLGGGRVDYGYTFGSGTRLTVV.

The V gene is TRBV7-7, the J gene TRBJ2-2, with TRBD2 matching over 9 bases. The CDR3 length is 18 residues. V trimming: 0 bases; J trimming: 1 base; junction bases outside the gene matches: 6. CDR1 and CDR2 from the germline V gene are SSHAT and FNYEAQ (reference sequence). In nucleotides, the CDR3 is TGTGCCAGCAGCTTAGCACCGTGGACTAGCGAGAACACCGGGGAGCTGTTTTTT. Encoded protein: CASSLAPWTSENTGELFF.

There are many counts of this clonotype. The genes are TRBV5-1 and TRBJ1-1; D remains unclear. This CDR3 comprises 13 residues. With 3 bases removed from V and 9 bases from J, the gap between germline ends came to 15 bases. CDR1 SGHRS and CDR2 YFSETQ come from the germline V gene. The DNA for the CDR3 is TGCGCCAGCAGCTCTTTACCGGGATTACAAGCTTTCTTT. This sequence encodes CASSSLPGLQAFF.

This chain uses TRBV11-2 with TRBJ2-3; tentative D call: TRBD2 (5 bases). The germline V gene has CDR1 SGHAT and CDR2 FQNNGV. Between the trimmed V and J ends, which lost 4 bases and 9 bases, there was a span of 17 bases. CDR3 length: 14 amino acids. In nucleotides, the CDR3 is TGTGCCAGCAGCTCACAATGGACGGGGAGAACGCAGTATTTT. Its translation is CASSSQWTGRTQYF.

This rearrangement joins TRBV7-9 to TRBJ2-7; either TRBD1 or TRBD2 may supply D (5 bases each). V was cut by 2 bases and J by 4 bases, with 21 bases left in between. This CDR3 has 17 residues. Germline CDR1 SEHNR, CDR2 FQNEAQ (reference sequence). The CDR3 sequence: CASSLPAYGGVLYEQYF. The CDR3 coding sequence is TGTGCCAGCAGCTTACCCGCTTATGGGGGAGTCTTGTACGAGCAGTACTTC.

This clonotype has at least ten counts. The chain employs TRBV28 and TRBJ2-1, with 8 nucleotides matching TRBD2. The V gene end was trimmed by 5 bases and the J gene end by 1 base; junction bases not matched to a gene: 7. Germline V gene lookup returns CDR1 MDHEN and CDR2 SYDVKM. The CDR3 has 16 residues. The CDR3 DNA reads as TGTGCCAGCAGTAACACGGGGGGGCCATCCTACAATGAGCAGTTCTTC. Amino acids: CASSNTGGPSYNEQFF.

This chain links TRBV4-2 with TRBJ2-3; TRBD1 aligns across 8 bases. Losses at the gene ends were 8 bases for V and 5 bases for J; bases not matched to a gene: 6. Per the germline V gene, CDR1 is LGHNA and CDR2 is YNFKEQ. The CDR3 has 13 amino acids. CDR3 protein: CASGQGRGDTQYF. CDR3 in DNA: TGTGCCAGCGGACAGGGAAGGGGAGATACGCAGTATTTT.

This clonotype was seen only a few times. V and J are TRBV5-1 and TRBJ2-5; the D is unclear. V was pared by 1 base and J by 2 bases, with 6 bases between. This CDR3 is built from 13 residues. The V gene's germline CDR1 is SGHRS and CDR2 YFSETQ. The CDR3 DNA follows: TGCGCCAGCAGCTTGATAGGGCAAGAGACCCAGTACTTC. This translates into CASSLIGQETQYF.

The rearrangement joins TRBV27 to TRBJ2-3; TRBD1 might be the D (6 bases). From germline, CDR1 is MNHEY and CDR2 SMNVEV (reference sequence). The germline V and J ends were trimmed by 0 bases and 0 bases, with 16 bases remaining between them. This CDR3 is built from 18 residues. The CDR3 DNA is TGTGCCAGCAGTTTATCCCGACAGGTCGGGTCTAGCACAGATACGCAGTATTTT. This sequence encodes CASSLSRQVGSSTDTQYF.